This TCR beta chain appears in the sequencing data of a study of CD8 T cells in ankylosing spondylitis. Ten or more counts support this clonotype. Its antigen remains unknown. Trimming removed 4 bases at V and 2 bases at J, with 9 bases between. Per germline, CDR1 SGDLS and CDR2 YYNGEE. This CDR3 region has 13 residues. Generation of TCR beta libraries employed quantitative 5'-RACE incorporating molecular barcodes. In TCRdb, the 5' RACE reads were re-called with MiXCR into one record per CDR3 protein. The top ten clones hold roughly 9.2% of a sample with 250,000 to 400,000 distinct CDR3 sequences, around 10% of them seen once. General study points: According to the report, clones linked to the disease were significantly enriched in matched synovial fluid samples taken from ankylosing spondylitis patients. Ankylosing spondylitis blood appeared to carry a characteristic TCR beta motif of roughly 8 highly homologous variants.

The sample comprised blood, either unsorted or a sorted T cell fraction (not recorded which). This sequence originates from a female donor with ankylosing spondylitis or in good health (not recorded which). The V and J genes are TRBV9 and TRBJ2-5, with a weak D call TRBD2 (5 bases). CDR3 coding DNA: TGTGCCAGCAGCCCGGGATGGCAAGAGACCCAGTACTTC. It is translated as CASSPGWQETQYF. Drawing the rest from reference TRBV9 and TRBJ2-5, the complete variable domain is DSGVTQTPKHLITATGQRVTLRCSPRSGDLSVYWYQQSLDQGLQFLIQYYNGEERAKGNILERFSAQQFPDLHSELNLSSLELGDSALYFCASSPGWQETQYFGPGTRLLVL.